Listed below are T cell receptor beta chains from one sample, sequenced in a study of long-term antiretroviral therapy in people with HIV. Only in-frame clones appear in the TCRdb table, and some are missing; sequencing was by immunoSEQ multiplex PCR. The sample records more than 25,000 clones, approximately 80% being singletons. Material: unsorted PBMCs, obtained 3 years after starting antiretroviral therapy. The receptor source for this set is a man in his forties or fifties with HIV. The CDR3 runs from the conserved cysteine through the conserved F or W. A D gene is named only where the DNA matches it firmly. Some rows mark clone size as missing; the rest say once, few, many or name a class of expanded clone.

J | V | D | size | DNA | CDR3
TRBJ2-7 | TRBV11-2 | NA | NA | TGTGCCAGCAGGGGGCCCGGAACCTACGAGCAGTACTTC | CASRGPGTYEQYF
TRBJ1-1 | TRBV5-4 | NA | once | TGTGCCAGCAGCTTGGGGGGGGCAGGTAGGGGGAACACTGAAGCTTTCTTT | CASSLGGAGRGNTEAFF
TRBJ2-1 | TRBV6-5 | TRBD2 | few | TGTGCCAGCAGTTACTCCCCGAGACTAGCGGACAATGAGCAGTTCTTC | CASSYSPRLADNEQFF
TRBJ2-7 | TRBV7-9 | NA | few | TGTGCCAGCAGCTTAGACTGGGAAACCTACGAGCAGTACTTC | CASSLDWETYEQYF
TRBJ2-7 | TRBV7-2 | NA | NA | TGTGCCAGCAGCTTCTTTGGGGTCTACGAGCAGTACTTC | CASSFFGVYEQYF
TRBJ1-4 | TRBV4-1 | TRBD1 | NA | TGCGCCAGCAGCCAAGAGGGGACAGCCAGGACTAATGAAAAACTGTTTTTT | CASSQEGTARTNEKLFF
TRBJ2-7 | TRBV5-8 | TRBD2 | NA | TGTGCCAGCAGCTTGGTGACTAGCGGGTTAAGGCACGAGCAGTACTTC | CASSLVTSGLRHEQYF
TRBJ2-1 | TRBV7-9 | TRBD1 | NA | TGTGCCAGCAGCGCTTTGACAGGGAGCAATGAGCAGTTCTTC | CASSALTGSNEQFF
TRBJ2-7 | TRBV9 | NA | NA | TGTGCCAGCAGCCCCTGGGGCTCCTACGAGCAGTACTTC | CASSPWGSYEQYF
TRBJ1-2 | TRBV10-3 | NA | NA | TGTGCCATCAGTGAACTGGCGGGCTACACCTTC | CAISELAGYTF
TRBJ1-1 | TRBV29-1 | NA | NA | TGCAGCGTTGAAGATAACACTGAAGCTTTCTTT | CSVEDNTEAFF
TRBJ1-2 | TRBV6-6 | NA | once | TGTGCCAGCAGCGGGACTAACTATGGCTACACCTTC | CASSGTNYGYTF
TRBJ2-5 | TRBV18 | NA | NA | TGTGCCAGCTCACCACCGGTGGAGGGTCAAGAGACCCAGTACTTC | CASSPPVEGQETQYF
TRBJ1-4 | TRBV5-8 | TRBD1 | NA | TGTGCCAGCAGCGGCAGGACAGGGGGCGCTTATGAAAAACTGTTTTTT | CASSGRTGGAYEKLFF
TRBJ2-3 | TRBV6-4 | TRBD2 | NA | TGTGCCAGCTCCCTCGGACCGGCGGGAGGGACAGATACGCAGTATTTT | CASSLGPAGGTDTQYF
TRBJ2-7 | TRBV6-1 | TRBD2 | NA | TGTGCCAGCAGAGAATTAATTAGGGCGGGGGGGGACTACGAGCAGTACTTC | CASRELIRAGGDYEQYF
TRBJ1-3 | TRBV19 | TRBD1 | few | TGTGCCAGTCGAGAGGGGGCTAAGGGCGGAAACACCATATATTTT | CASREGAKGGNTIYF
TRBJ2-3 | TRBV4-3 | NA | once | TGCGCCAGCAGCCGGGAGTTTTATCCCACAGATACGCAGTATTTT | CASSREFYPTDTQYF
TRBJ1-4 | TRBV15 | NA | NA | TGTGCCACCAGCAGAGACCCGGGCCAGGGAGAAAAACTGTTTTTT | CATSRDPGQGEKLFF
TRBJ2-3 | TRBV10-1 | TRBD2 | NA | TGCGCCAGCAGTGAGTCGAGGCTAGCGGGGGTGCCAGATACGCAGTATTTT | CASSESRLAGVPDTQYF
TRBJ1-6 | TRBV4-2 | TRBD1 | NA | TGTGCCAGCAGCCATGACAGGGGTCGCACTCATAATTCACCCCTCCACTTT | CASSHDRGRTHNSPLHF
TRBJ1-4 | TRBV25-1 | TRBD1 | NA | TGTGCCAGCAGACCGGGACAGTGGAATGAAAAACTGTTTTTT | CASRPGQWNEKLFF
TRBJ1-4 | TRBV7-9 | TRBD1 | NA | TGTGCCAAAAACCGGGACAGGGGGCTGGCAACTAATGAAAAACTGTTTTTT | CAKNRDRGLATNEKLFF
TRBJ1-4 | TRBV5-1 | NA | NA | TGCGCCAGCAGCTTAGGGACGGGCCTTGAAAAACTGTTTTTT | CASSLGTGLEKLFF
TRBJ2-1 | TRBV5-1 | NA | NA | TGCGCCAGCAGCCCTGGGGGGGCGCTAGACAATGAGCAGTTCTTC | CASSPGGALDNEQFF
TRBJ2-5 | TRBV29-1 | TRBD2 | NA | TGCAGCGTTGATATAGCGGGAGTTGAGACCCAGTACTTC | CSVDIAGVETQYF
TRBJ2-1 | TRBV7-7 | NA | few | TGTGCTAGCAGCCTGACTAGTTTTCATGAGCAGTTCTTC | CASSLTSFHEQFF
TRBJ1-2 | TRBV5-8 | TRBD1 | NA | TGTGCCAGCAGCTTGCGGACAGGGGCGTCCTATGGCTACACCTTC | CASSLRTGASYGYTF
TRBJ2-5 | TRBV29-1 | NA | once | TGCAGCGTCGGCTTGGAGACCCAGTACTTC | CSVGLETQYF
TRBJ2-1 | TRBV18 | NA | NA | TGTGCCAGCTCACCCCCGGGTCCTACTAACAATGAGCAGTTCTTC | CASSPPGPTNNEQFF
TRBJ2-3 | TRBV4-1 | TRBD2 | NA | TGCGCCAGCAGCCATGGGACTAGCGACCCAAACCCTAGCCGAGATACGCAGTATTTT | CASSHGTSDPNPSRDTQYF
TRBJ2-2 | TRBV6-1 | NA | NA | TGTGCCAGCAGAAACACCGGGGAGCTGTTTTTT | CASRNTGELFF
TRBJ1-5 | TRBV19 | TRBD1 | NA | TGTGCCAGTAACAAACAGACAGGGGCCCAAAATCAGCCCCAGCATTTT | CASNKQTGAQNQPQHF
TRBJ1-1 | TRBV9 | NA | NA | TGTGCCAGCAGCGTAGGATTAGGGGATAGCGACACTGAAGCTTTCTTT | CASSVGLGDSDTEAFF
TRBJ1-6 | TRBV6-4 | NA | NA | TGTGCCAGCAGTGAAGGGGATAATTCACCCCTCCACTTT | CASSEGDNSPLHF
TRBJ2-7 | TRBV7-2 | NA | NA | TGTGCCAGCAGCCTATCCTACGAGCAGTACTTC | CASSLSYEQYF
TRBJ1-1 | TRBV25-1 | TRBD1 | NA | TGTGCCAGCGGGACAGGTTTGAACACTGAAGCTTTCTTT | CASGTGLNTEAFF
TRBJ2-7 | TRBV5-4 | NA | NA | TGTGCCAGCAGCTTAGGGGGGAGCGTAGGTTCCTACGAGCAGTACTTC | CASSLGGSVGSYEQYF
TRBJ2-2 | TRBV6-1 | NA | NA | TGTGCCAGCAGACCGGGACGGAACCTTTTTGGGGAGCTGTTTTTT | CASRPGRNLFGELFF
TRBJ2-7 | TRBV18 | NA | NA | TGTGCCAGCTCACCGGGATCGGGGGAAAGGTACGAGCAGTACTTC | CASSPGSGERYEQYF
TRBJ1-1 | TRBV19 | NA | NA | TGTGCCAGTAGTATTATAGGACGGGAATTTGAAGCTTTCTTT | CASSIIGREFEAFF
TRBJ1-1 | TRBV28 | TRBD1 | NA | TGTGCCAGCAGTTCCTCGGGACAGAGCAACACTGAAGCTTTCTTT | CASSSSGQSNTEAFF
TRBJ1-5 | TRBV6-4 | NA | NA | TGTGCCAGCAGGCGGGGCAGGGACAATCAGCCCCAGCATTTT | CASRRGRDNQPQHF
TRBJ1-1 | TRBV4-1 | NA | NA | TGCGCCAGCAGCCTGACTACAGGCCCTACTGAAGCTTTCTTT | CASSLTTGPTEAFF
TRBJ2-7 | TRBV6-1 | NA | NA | TGTGCCAGCAGTCTTACAGGGACGAATTCCTACGAGCAGTACTTC | CASSLTGTNSYEQYF
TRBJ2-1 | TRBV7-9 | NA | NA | TGTGCCAGCAGCTTAGCGCGGACGCTTAAGTCCTCCTACAATGAGCAGTTCTTC | CASSLARTLKSSYNEQFF
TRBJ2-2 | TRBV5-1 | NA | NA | TGCGCCAGCATCGGTCTCAGGGGAGGAACCGGGGAGCTGTTTTTT | CASIGLRGGTGELFF
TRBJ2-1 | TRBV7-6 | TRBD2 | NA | TGTGCCAGCAGCCAACTAGCGGGGGGATTCAATGAGCAGTTCTTC | CASSQLAGGFNEQFF
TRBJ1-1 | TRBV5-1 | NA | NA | TGCGCCAGCAGCTTCTATGGACCTAACACTGAAGCTTTCTTT | CASSFYGPNTEAFF
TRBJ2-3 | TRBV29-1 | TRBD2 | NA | TGCAGCGTTGAAGATTTACTAGCGGGAGGAGTGCGGGCAGATACGCAGTATTTT | CSVEDLLAGGVRADTQYF